A selection of T cell receptor beta chains follows, all from one sample in a study of Ad26.COV2.S vaccination and SARS-CoV-2 variants. Generated by immunoSEQ multiplex PCR, the TCRdb table keeps only in-frame clones and is missing some. The table records 440,000 or so clones, around 91% of them present only once. The sequencing here drew on peripheral blood, taken in a trial of Ad26.COV2.S vaccine versus placebo. The receptors shown here come from a person aged 18-60 years who received the Ad26.COV2.S COVID-19 vaccine or a placebo. Each CDR3 is given with its conserved first and last residue. The D gene is left open where the match is weak. Rows give clone size only sometimes, using once, few, many, or a class for an expanded clone.

TRBV6-5	TRBJ2-2	-	TRBD1	TGTGCCAGCAGGAGGGACAGGGACACCGGGGAGCTGTTTTTT	CASRRDRDTGELFF
TRBV20-1	TRBJ1-5	few	TRBD1	TGCAGTGCTAGTCCGGGACAGGGGACCTGGCAGCCCCAGCATTTT	CSASPGQGTWQPQHF
TRBV4-3	TRBJ2-1	-	-	TGCGCCAGCAGCCAAGATCTCGGACTATCACGGTCGCAGTTCTTC	CASSQDLGLSRSQFF
TRBV9	TRBJ1-1	-	TRBD1	TGTGCCAGCAGCGTAGGGACAGGGCACACTGAAGCTTTCTTT	CASSVGTGHTEAFF
TRBV6-5	TRBJ2-7	-	-	TGTGCCAGCAGTTACTCGAGTGGGTCCCCCTACGAGCAGTACTTC	CASSYSSGSPYEQYF
TRBV7-9	TRBJ1-3	-	-	TGTGCCAGCAATGGATTCCGGTCCGGAAACACCATATATTTT	CASNGFRSGNTIYF
TRBV20-1	TRBJ2-1	-	-	TGCAGTGCTAGTAGGAGCGGCAAAGGGGATGAGCAGTTCTTC	CSASRSGKGDEQFF
TRBV5-6	TRBJ2-1	-	TRBD2	TGTGCCAGCAGCTGGGCTAGCGGGTACAATGAGCAGTTCTTC	CASSWASGYNEQFF
TRBV24-1	TRBJ2-7	once	TRBD2	TGTGCCACCAGTGAAGGGACTAGCGGGAAAGACTACGAGCAGTACTTC	CATSEGTSGKDYEQYF
TRBV7-9	TRBJ2-7	-	-	TGTGCCAGCAGCTTACCCGTCGGAGATACCTCCTACGAGCAGTACTTC	CASSLPVGDTSYEQYF
TRBV2	TRBJ2-3	-	TRBD1	TGTGCCACAAAGACAGGGGGAGGCACAGATACGCAGTATTTT	CATKTGGGTDTQYF
TRBV28	TRBJ2-7	-	-	TGTGCCAGCAGTTGGGGACCGAACAGGGAAAACGGCGAGCAGTACTTC	CASSWGPNRENGEQYF
TRBV25-1	TRBJ1-4	-	-	TGTGCCAGCAGAGTAGGGGGAAAACTGTTTTTT	CASRVGGKLFF
TRBV10-3	TRBJ2-3	-	TRBD2	TGTGCCATCGCCGAGGGGCGGGAGGTCACAGATACGCAGTATTTT	CAIAEGREVTDTQYF
TRBV28	TRBJ1-5	-	-	TGTGCCAGCAGTTTAGGGCGAGCTGGCGGGGGGGAAAGGAGACAGCCCCAGCATTTT	CASSLGRAGGGERRQPQHF
TRBV28	TRBJ1-2	-	TRBD1	TGTGCCAGCAGTCCGGCGGGACAGGGGTTATATGGCTACACCTTC	CASSPAGQGLYGYTF
TRBV4-2	TRBJ1-5	-	-	TGTGCCAGCAGCCAAGGCACGAATAGCAATCAGCCCCAGCATTTT	CASSQGTNSNQPQHF
TRBV5-5	TRBJ2-2	-	-	TGTGCCAGCAGCCCTCGGACCGGCACCGGGGAGCTGTTTTTT	CASSPRTGTGELFF
TRBV5-5	TRBJ2-5	-	-	TGTGCCAGCACGAGGTACGCGATTCAAGAGACCCAGTACTTC	CASTRYAIQETQYF
TRBV15	TRBJ1-5	-	-	TGTGCCACCAGCAGAGAGGATTCTCCGCATCAGCCCCAGCATTTT	CATSREDSPHQPQHF
TRBV11-3	TRBJ1-1	-	TRBD1	TGTGCCAGCAGCCCAGGGGGCGTCGACACTGAAGCTTTCTTT	CASSPGGVDTEAFF
TRBV5-4	TRBJ1-2	-	TRBD1	TGTGCCAGCAGCTTGATATCACAGGGGTTCGGCTACACCTTC	CASSLISQGFGYTF
TRBV7-3	TRBJ2-3	-	TRBD1	TGTGCCAGCAGCCGGGACAGGTTCACAGATACGCAGTATTTT	CASSRDRFTDTQYF
TRBV7-9	TRBJ2-6	-	-	TGTGCCAGCAACAAGGGCTCTGGGGCCAACGTCCTGACTTTC	CASNKGSGANVLTF
TRBV13	TRBJ2-3	-	-	TGTGCCAGCAGCTTAGGGGGGGATACGCAGTATTTT	CASSLGGDTQYF
TRBV28	TRBJ1-5	-	-	TGTGCCAGCAGTTTTTCGTCAGGGGCACGGGGTCAGCCCCAGCATTTT	CASSFSSGARGQPQHF
TRBV7-2	TRBJ1-2	-	-	TGTGCCAGCAGCTTGGCACAGGTAGGCGGCTACACCTTC	CASSLAQVGGYTF
TRBV30	TRBJ1-5	-	-	TGTGCCTGGAGTTTCCCGGGGGGCGAAGTCTATCAGCCCCAGCATTTT	CAWSFPGGEVYQPQHF
TRBV4-1	TRBJ1-2	-	-	TGCGCCAGCAGCCGAGCCGGACAGAACAACTATGGCTACACCTTC	CASSRAGQNNYGYTF
TRBV14	TRBJ1-1	-	-	TGTGCCAGCAGCCAAGATATCAGGTCGAACACTGAAGCTTTCTTT	CASSQDIRSNTEAFF
TRBV7-3	TRBJ2-7	-	TRBD1	TGTGCCAGCAGCTTGGGGCCCGGGACAGGGCATTACGAGCAGTACTTC	CASSLGPGTGHYEQYF
TRBV5-6	TRBJ1-1	-	-	TGTGCCAGCAGCTTGAGGTCGATAGCTCTGACTGAAGCTTTCTTT	CASSLRSIALTEAFF
TRBV10-3	TRBJ2-3	-	-	TGTGCCATCAGTGAGTCAGCGGTTAATGTAGATACGCAGTATTTT	CAISESAVNVDTQYF
TRBV7-9	TRBJ1-1	-	-	TGTGCCAGCAGCTTAGCGCGGGGGTCGTTCACTGAAGCTTTCTTT	CASSLARGSFTEAFF
TRBV6-5	TRBJ1-2	-	-	TGTGCCAGCAGTCGCCCAGGGAAGGATAACTATGGCTACACCTTC	CASSRPGKDNYGYTF
TRBV27	TRBJ2-1	-	-	TGTGCCAGCAGTCGCAACCGGGATATCGCGAACAATGAGCAGTTCTTC	CASSRNRDIANNEQFF
TRBV28	TRBJ2-7	-	-	TGTGCCAGCACCCGGGATGCCCACGAGCAGTACTTC	CASTRDAHEQYF
TRBV7-8	TRBJ2-2	-	-	TGTGCCAGCAGCTTATTGGTGGGAACCGGGGAGCTGTTTTTT	CASSLLVGTGELFF
TRBV6-2/TRBV6-3	TRBJ2-1	-	-	TGTGCCAGCAGCCCCCCCTTAGCCGGGACAGGGGGTAGCGGGAGGTACAATGAGCAGTTCTTC	CASSPPLAGTGGSGRYNEQFF
TRBV6-2/TRBV6-3	TRBJ2-7	-	TRBD1	TGTGCCAGCACCCCGACAGGGACCTACGAGCAGTACTTC	CASTPTGTYEQYF
TRBV28	TRBJ2-3	-	-	TGTGCCAGCAGTTTCAGGAGGGAGAGGTTGGATACGCAGTATTTT	CASSFRRERLDTQYF
TRBV27	TRBJ2-1	-	-	TGTGCCAGCAGTTTAACTAACTCCTACAATGAGCAGTTCTTC	CASSLTNSYNEQFF
TRBV29-1	TRBJ1-4	-	-	TGCAGCGCTAAGACACCAACTAATGAAAAACTGTTTTTT	CSAKTPTNEKLFF
TRBV28	TRBJ1-1	-	-	TGTGCCAGCAGTTCTCCAGGGAGGCACACTGAAGCTTTCTTT	CASSSPGRHTEAFF
TRBV7-2	TRBJ2-3	once	TRBD2	TGTGCCAGCAGCTCCGGGGGCGGGAGGGCCGATACGCAGTATTTT	CASSSGGGRADTQYF
TRBV2	TRBJ1-3	-	-	TGTGCCGCCCACAGGGACTCTGGAAACACCATATATTTT	CAAHRDSGNTIYF
TRBV7-9	TRBJ2-1	-	-	TGTGCCAGCAGCTTAGCGAGTAGTACTCTCTCGAGCGATGAGCAGTTCTTC	CASSLASSTLSSDEQFF
TRBV19	TRBJ2-1	-	-	TGTGCCAGTACCCCTGGGACGGATCTGTACAATGAGCAGTTCTTC	CASTPGTDLYNEQFF
TRBV2	TRBJ2-1	few	-	TGTGCCAGCAATCCAACGGGTACTGAGCAGTTCTTC	CASNPTGTEQFF
TRBV6-4	TRBJ2-1	-	TRBD2	TGTGCCAGCAGTGCGACTAGCGGGAGCATCTATGAGCAGTTCTTC	CASSATSGSIYEQFF
TRBV29-1	TRBJ1-1	once	-	TGCAGCGTTTATGGACAGCTGAACACTGAAGCTTTCTTT	CSVYGQLNTEAFF
TRBV7-2	TRBJ2-3	-	TRBD2	TGTGCCAGCAGCTTAGGAGTAGCGGGAGGGCCTACAGATACGCAGTATTTT	CASSLGVAGGPTDTQYF
TRBV7-9	TRBJ2-1	once	-	TGTGCCAGCAGCTTACGGGAGTCGCACAATGAGCAGTTCTTC	CASSLRESHNEQFF
TRBV5-1	TRBJ1-2	-	TRBD1	TGCGCCAGCAGCTTGGGGACAGGGAACTATGGCTACACCTTC	CASSLGTGNYGYTF
TRBV2	TRBJ1-4	-	-	TGTGCCAGCAGGGGGAGAGAAAAACTGTTTTTT	CASRGREKLFF
TRBV7-2	TRBJ2-7	few	TRBD2	TGTGCCAGCAGCTCACCTCTAGCGGGCCTCTACGAGCAGTACTTC	CASSSPLAGLYEQYF
TRBV4-3	TRBJ2-5	-	TRBD2	TGCGCCAGCAGCCAAGCCTTAGCGGGAGGGGTTCAAGAGACCCAGTACTTC	CASSQALAGGVQETQYF
TRBV10-3	TRBJ2-5	-	TRBD2	TGTGCCACGTCACCCAGGGAGGCGGGGACTAGCGGGTCCGGGGAGACCCAGTACTTC	CATSPREAGTSGSGETQYF